The text below deals with one TCR beta chain. Its antigen is not identified. This specimen comes from a study of cytomegalovirus exposure and HLA in healthy donors. Turning to the study itself: The approximately 120 validation repertoires and the 650 to 850 first-cohort repertoires shared a platform, a later analysis reported. Findings and limits, study-wide: Confirmation in vitro established that three CMV-associated chains were specific for CMV antigens. For cytomegalovirus status, the classifier reportedly gave diagnoses with high specificity and sensitivity.

The donors were members of the approximately 110-subject validation cohort (separate from the approximately 670-subject first cohort). Some clones are missing from TCRdb's copy, which holds only in-frame ones; the method was immunoSEQ multiplex PCR. The sample includes hundreds of thousands of clones, approximately 86% of them seen just once. CDR3 length: 15 amino acids. With 7 bases clipped from V and 6 bases from J, the junction kept 10 bases outside the gene matches. Germline CDR1 and CDR2: SGHVS and FNYEAQ. The origin of this receptor is a woman under 40 in good health and CMV-seropositive. The source material was PBMCs. The chain recombines TRBV7-6 with TRBJ2-1, with 9 bases fitting TRBD2. CDR3 sequence: CASTTGTSPLNEQFF. In DNA, the CDR3 is TGTGCCAGCACCACAGGGACTAGCCCTCTCAATGAGCAGTTCTTC.